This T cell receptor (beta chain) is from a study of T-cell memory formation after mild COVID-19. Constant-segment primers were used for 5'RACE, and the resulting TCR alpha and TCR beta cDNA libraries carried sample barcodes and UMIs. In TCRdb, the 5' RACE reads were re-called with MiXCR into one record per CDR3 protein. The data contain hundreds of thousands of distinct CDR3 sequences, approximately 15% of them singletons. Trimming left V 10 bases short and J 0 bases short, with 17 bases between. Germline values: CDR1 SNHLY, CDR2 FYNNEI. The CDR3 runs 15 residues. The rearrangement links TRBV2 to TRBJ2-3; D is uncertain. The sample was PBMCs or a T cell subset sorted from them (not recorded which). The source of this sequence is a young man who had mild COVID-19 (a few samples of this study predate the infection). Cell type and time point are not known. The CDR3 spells CATMGLAASTDTQYF. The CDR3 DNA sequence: TGTGCCACCATGGGGTTAGCAGCGAGCACAGATACGCAGTATTTT.